This T cell receptor (beta chain) was sequenced for a study of identical twins. This clonotype was seen more than once but under ten times. What it binds is not known. Study-wide results and limits: Researchers caution that invariant MAIT and iNKT cells could partly confound zero-insertion analyses.

TCRdb itself ran the 5' RACE reads through MiXCR, one entry per CDR3 protein. The table records about 340,000 distinct CDR3 sequences, 9% to 15% of them present only once. All donors comprised healthy Caucasians. The CDR3 consists of 14 residues. With 3 bases clipped from V and 6 bases from J, the junction kept 3 bases outside the gene matches. Germline V CDR1 and CDR2: SGDLS, YYNGEE. These same data were also listed under a study on yellow fever vaccine responses in identical twins.

The rearrangement uses TRBV9 and TRBJ2-1; 10 bases agree with TRBD1. Input material: CD8+ T cells sorted from blood. This receptor was taken from a woman younger than 30 in good health. The CDR3 nucleotides read TGTGCCAGCAGCGCCGGGACAGGGGTCAATGAGCAGTTCTTC. It translates to CASSAGTGVNEQFF.